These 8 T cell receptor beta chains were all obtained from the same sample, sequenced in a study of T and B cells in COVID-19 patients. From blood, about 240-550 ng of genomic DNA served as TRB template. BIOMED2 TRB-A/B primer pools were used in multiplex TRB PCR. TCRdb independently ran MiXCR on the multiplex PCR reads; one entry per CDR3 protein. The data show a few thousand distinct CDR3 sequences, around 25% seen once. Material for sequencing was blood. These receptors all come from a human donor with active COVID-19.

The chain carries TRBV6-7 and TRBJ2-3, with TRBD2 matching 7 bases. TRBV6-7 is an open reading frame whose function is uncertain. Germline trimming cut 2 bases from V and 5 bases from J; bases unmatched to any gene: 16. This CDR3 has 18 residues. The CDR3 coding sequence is TGTGCCAGCAGTTACGCTGCACAGAGGACTAGGGAGGTAGATACGCAGTATTTT. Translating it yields CASSYAAQRTREVDTQYF.

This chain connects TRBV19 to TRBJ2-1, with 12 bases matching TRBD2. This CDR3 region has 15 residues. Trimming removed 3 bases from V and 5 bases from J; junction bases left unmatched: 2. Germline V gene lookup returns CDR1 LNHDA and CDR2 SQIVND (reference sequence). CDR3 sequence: CASSMTSGGDNEQFF. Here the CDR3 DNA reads TGTGCCAGTAGTATGACTAGCGGGGGAGACAATGAGCAGTTCTTC. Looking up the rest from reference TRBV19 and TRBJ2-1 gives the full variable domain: DGGITQSPKYLFRKEGQNVTLSCEQNLNHDAMYWYRQDPGQGLRLIYYSQIVNDFQKGDIAEGYSVSREKKESFPLTVTSAQKNPTAFYLCASSMTSGGDNEQFFGPGTRLTVL.

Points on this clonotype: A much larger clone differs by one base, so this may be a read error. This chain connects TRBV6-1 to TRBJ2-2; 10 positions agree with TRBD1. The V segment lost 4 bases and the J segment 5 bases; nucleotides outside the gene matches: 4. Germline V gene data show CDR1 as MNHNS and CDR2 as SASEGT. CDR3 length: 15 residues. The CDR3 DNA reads TGTGCCAGCAGTGGACAGGGGGCGTCTACCGGGGAGCTGTTTTTT. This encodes CASSGQGASTGELFF.

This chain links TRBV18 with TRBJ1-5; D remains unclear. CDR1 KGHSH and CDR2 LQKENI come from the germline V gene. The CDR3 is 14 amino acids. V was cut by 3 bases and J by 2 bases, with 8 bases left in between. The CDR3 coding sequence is TGTGCCAGCTCACCGGGTTTTGGCAATCAGCCCCAGCATTTT. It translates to CASSPGFGNQPQHF.

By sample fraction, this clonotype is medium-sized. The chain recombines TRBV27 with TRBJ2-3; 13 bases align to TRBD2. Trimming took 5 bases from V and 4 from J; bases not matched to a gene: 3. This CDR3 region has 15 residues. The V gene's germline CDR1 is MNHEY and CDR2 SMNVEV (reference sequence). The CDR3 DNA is TGTGCCAGCAGTATCGGGACTAGCGGGGCAGATACGCAGTATTTT. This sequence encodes CASSIGTSGADTQYF.

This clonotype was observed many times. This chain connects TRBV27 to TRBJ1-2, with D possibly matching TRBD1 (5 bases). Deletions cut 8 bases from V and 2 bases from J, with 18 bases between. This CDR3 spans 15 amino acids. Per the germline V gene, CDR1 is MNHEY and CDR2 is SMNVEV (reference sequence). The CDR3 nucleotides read TGTGCCAGCGCCCGGGGCAGGGACTCCAACTATGGCTACACCTTC. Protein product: CASARGRDSNYGYTF.

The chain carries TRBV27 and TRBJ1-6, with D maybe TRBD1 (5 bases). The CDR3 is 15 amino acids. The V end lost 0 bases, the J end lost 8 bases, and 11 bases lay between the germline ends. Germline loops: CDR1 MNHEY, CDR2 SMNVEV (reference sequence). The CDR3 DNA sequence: TGTGCCAGCAGTTTATCTTCAGGGAGGGATTCACCCCTCCACTTT. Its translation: CASSLSSGRDSPLHF.

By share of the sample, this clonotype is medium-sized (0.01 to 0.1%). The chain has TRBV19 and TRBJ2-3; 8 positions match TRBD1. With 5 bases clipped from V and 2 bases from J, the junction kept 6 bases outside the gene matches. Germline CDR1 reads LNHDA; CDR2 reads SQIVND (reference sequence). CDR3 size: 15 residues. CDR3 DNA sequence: TGTGCCAGTAGTTCCTGGACAGGGCCCACAGATACGCAGTATTTT. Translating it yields CASSSWTGPTDTQYF.